Sequencing of this T cell receptor (beta chain) was carried out in a study of cytomegalovirus exposure and HLA in healthy donors. It was with 60 Vbeta and 13 Jbeta primers that the PCR ran. TCRdb keeps only in-frame clones here, not all; method: immunoSEQ multiplex PCR. The table has 100,000 to 120,000 clones, over 80% seen once. CDR1 is MNHEY and CDR2 is SVGAGI in the germline V gene. V lost 5 bases, J lost 5 bases, and 16 bases lay in between. The CDR3 has 15 amino acids. The chain combines TRBV6-5 with TRBJ1-5; TRBD1 is a possible D gene (6 bases). Material for sequencing was PBMCs. The clonotype was recovered from a man aged 25 to 40 in good health and CMV-seropositive. CDR3 in amino acids: CASSPRRGPDQPQHF. In nucleotides, the CDR3 is TGTGCCAGCAGTCCACGGCGGGGGCCGGATCAGCCCCAGCATTTT.